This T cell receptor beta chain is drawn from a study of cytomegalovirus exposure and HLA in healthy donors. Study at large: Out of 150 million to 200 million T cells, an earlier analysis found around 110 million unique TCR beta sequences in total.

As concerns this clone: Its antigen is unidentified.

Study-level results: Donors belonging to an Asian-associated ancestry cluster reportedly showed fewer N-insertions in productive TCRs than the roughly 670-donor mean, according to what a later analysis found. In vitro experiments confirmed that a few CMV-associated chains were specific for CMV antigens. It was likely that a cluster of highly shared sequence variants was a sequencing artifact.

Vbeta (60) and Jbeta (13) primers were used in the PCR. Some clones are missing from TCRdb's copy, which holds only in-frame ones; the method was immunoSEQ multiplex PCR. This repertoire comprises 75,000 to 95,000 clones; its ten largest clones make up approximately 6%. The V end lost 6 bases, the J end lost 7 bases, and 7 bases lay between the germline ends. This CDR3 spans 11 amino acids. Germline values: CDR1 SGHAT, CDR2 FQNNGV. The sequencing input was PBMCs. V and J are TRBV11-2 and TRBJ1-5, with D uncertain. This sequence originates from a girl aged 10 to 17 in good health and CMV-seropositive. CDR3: CASREQQPQHF. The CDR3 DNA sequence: TGTGCCAGCAGAGAGCAACAGCCCCAGCATTTT.